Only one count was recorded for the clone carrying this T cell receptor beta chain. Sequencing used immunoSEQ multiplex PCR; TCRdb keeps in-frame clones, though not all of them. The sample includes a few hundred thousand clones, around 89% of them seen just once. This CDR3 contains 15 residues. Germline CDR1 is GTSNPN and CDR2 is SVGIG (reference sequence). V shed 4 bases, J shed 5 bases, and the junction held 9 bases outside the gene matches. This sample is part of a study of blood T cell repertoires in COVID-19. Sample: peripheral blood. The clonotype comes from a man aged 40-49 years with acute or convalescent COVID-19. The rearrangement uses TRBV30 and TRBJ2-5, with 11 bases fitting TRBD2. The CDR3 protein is CAWTGTSGLGETQYF. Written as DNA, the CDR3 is TGTGCCTGGACCGGGACTAGCGGACTCGGTGAGACCCAGTACTTC.